What follows is one T cell receptor beta chain and its context. The target antigen is unknown. These data belong to a study of T cell responses to AZD1222 COVID-19 vaccine. General study results and limits: Clonal diversity may have been underestimated, and the donors were mostly white British, with more females than males.

Some clones are missing from TCRdb's copy, which holds only in-frame ones; the method was immunoSEQ multiplex PCR. The table shows tens of thousands of clones, with around nine tenths occurring only once. CDR3 length: 15 amino acids. Per the germline V gene, CDR1 is SGHTA and CDR2 is FQGNSA. Trimming shortened V by 0 bases and J by 1 base, and 7 bases separated the two germline ends. Source: peripheral blood, taken on day 0 of AZD1222 vaccination. The chain links TRBV7-2 to TRBJ1-5; weak D call: TRBD1 (5 bases). This clonotype originated in an adult in good health. Written as DNA, the CDR3 is TGTGCCAGCAGCTTAGCTTGGGACAGCAATCAGCCCCAGCATTTT. Translation gives CASSLAWDSNQPQHF.